The 14 T cell receptor beta chains presented below share a single source sample, sequenced in a study of cytomegalovirus exposure and HLA in healthy donors (dated by TCRdb to 2016 to 2017). Libraries came from the immunoSEQ multiplex PCR assay. For the multiplex PCR, a mixture combining 60 forward primers for TCR Vbeta segments and 13 reverse primers for TCR Jbeta segments was used. TCRdb obtained this table from immuneACCESS and retained in-frame rearrangements with V and J assigned. These tables miss some clones; where compared with another copy, unresolved V genes account for less than half of the shortfall, and the remainder is unexplained. This sample gives about 100,000 clones in total; just under 80% of them show up just once. The ten largest clones represent roughly 3.8% of the sample. Input material: PBMCs. The receptors were sampled from a woman aged 40 to 55 in good health and CMV-seronegative.

The chain employs TRBV6-1 and TRBJ1-2; 10 bases are shared with TRBD1. J was trimmed by 6 bases and V by 5 bases; bases with no gene match: 6. The germline CDR1 and CDR2 sequences are MNHNS and SASEGT. The CDR3 runs 14 residues. This CDR3 is CASSNDRGHHGYTF. In nucleotides, the CDR3 is TGTGCCAGCAGTAACGACAGGGGGCATCATGGCTACACCTTC.

The chain links TRBV5-4 to TRBJ1-2, with 10 bases identical to TRBD1. V lost 1 base, J lost 3 bases, and 3 bases stayed unmatched. The CDR3 consists of 15 residues. Germline CDR1 SGHNT, CDR2 YYREEE (reference sequence). Here the CDR3 DNA reads TGTGCCAGCAGCTTGCTGGGGACAGGGGACTATGGCTACACCTTC. The encoded protein is CASSLLGTGDYGYTF. The whole variable domain, remainder taken from reference TRBV5-4 and TRBJ1-2, is ETGVTQSPTHLIKTRGQQVTLRCSSQSGHNTVSWYQQALGQGPQFIFQYYREEENGRGNFPPRFSGLQFPNYSSELNVNALELDDSALYLCASSLLGTGDYGYTFGSGTRLTVV.

The genes are TRBV19 and TRBJ1-5; possible D gene TRBD1, 6 bases. The germline V and J ends were trimmed by 7 bases and 5 bases, with 15 bases remaining between them. Germline V gene data show CDR1 as LNHDA and CDR2 as SQIVND (reference sequence). This CDR3 is 14 amino acids long. CDR3 loop: CASTLGGVHQPQHF. The CDR3 region has the DNA TGTGCCAGTACCTTAGGGGGGGTTCATCAGCCCCAGCATTTT.

This sequence joins TRBV2 and TRBJ2-3, with TRBD2 identical over 8 bases. J lost 2 bases, V lost 7 bases, and 8 bases had no gene match. Germline CDR1 is SNHLY and CDR2 is FYNNEI. This CDR3 contains 15 residues. CDR3 bases: TGTGCCAGCACCGCGGGGGGATTCCCCACAGATACGCAGTATTTT. Amino acid sequence: CASTAGGFPTDTQYF.

The CDR3 reads CASSSSSLAGYEQYF. The CDR3 coding sequence is TGTGCCAGCAGCTCCTCTTCACTAGCGGGGTACGAGCAGTACTTC. V is TRBV7-2 and J is TRBJ2-7; 10 nucleotides match TRBD2. This CDR3 comprises 15 residues. The germline CDR1 and CDR2 sequences are SGHTA and FQGNSA. Germline trimming cut 4 bases from V and 4 bases from J; bases unmatched to any gene: 7.

CDR3 bases: TGTGCCAGCAGCCAAGCCCCCCGGACAGGAAACTACGAGCAGTACTTC. Its protein is CASSQAPRTGNYEQYF. The chain is built from TRBV4-2 and TRBJ2-7; 7 nucleotides agree with TRBD1. The germline V gene has CDR1 LGHNA and CDR2 YNFKEQ. With V trimmed by 1 base and J by 3 bases, 9 bases remained unmatched. The CDR3 totals 16 residues.

Worth noting for this clone: The sample holds other DNA sequences that translate to the same CDR3. The CDR3 loop is CASSVQGGDYGYTF. CDR3 nucleotides: TGTGCCAGCAGCGTTCAGGGGGGAGACTATGGCTACACCTTC. The chain is built from TRBV9 and TRBJ1-2; 7 positions agree with TRBD1. V shed 2 bases, J shed 3 bases, and the junction held 4 bases outside the gene matches. CDR3 length: 14 residues. Germline-derived CDR1 and CDR2 are SGDLS and YYNGEE.

This chain connects TRBV4-1 to TRBJ2-7; weak D call: TRBD1 (6 bases). Germline V gene sequence: CDR1 MGHRA, CDR2 YSYEKL. The V end lost 4 bases, the J end lost 1 base, and 11 bases lay between the germline ends. CDR3 length: 14 residues. CDR3 amino acids: CASSPVGGSYEQYF. DNA of the CDR3: TGCGCCAGCAGCCCCGTAGGGGGTTCCTACGAGCAGTACTTC.

This clone appeared once. This sequence joins TRBV5-1 and TRBJ2-7; D is perhaps TRBD1 (5 bases). This CDR3 has 14 residues. CDR1 and CDR2 (germline): SGHRS, YFSETQ. Trimming cost V 3 bases and J 5 bases, with 15 bases left between them. The DNA for the CDR3 is TGCGCCAGCAGCTCCCCGACAGCCATCAACGAGCAGTACTTC. This translates into CASSSPTAINEQYF.

The chain joins TRBV9 to TRBJ1-2, with 7 bases that match TRBD1. Trimming cost V 4 bases and J 6 bases; bases outside gene matches: 15. The germline CDR1 and CDR2 sequences are SGDLS and YYNGEE. The CDR3 contains 16 residues. The CDR3 reads CASSPRRGHAADGYTF. CDR3 DNA sequence: TGTGCCAGCAGCCCCAGAAGGGGGCATGCCGCCGATGGCTACACCTTC.

The J gene is TRBJ2-3, the V gene TRBV19, with D maybe TRBD2 (6 bases). Germline V CDR1 and CDR2: LNHDA, SQIVND (reference sequence). The CDR3 consists of 14 residues. Trimming removed 2 bases from V and 7 bases from J, with 13 bases in between. For the CDR3, the DNA is TGTGCCAGTAGTATAATGGGTGCGGGGAATACGCAGTATTTT. This sequence encodes CASSIMGAGNTQYF.

This clone occurred a few times. The chain employs TRBV5-1 and TRBJ1-4; weak D call: TRBD1 (5 bases). The CDR3 is made up of 14 amino acids. Germline loops: CDR1 SGHRS, CDR2 YFSETQ. The ends were cut back, 6 bases at V and 0 bases at J, with 9 bases in the middle. CDR3 protein: CASTDSPTNEKLFF. The CDR3 coding sequence is TGCGCCAGCACCGACAGCCCAACTAATGAAAAACTGTTTTTT.

The chain links TRBV5-1 to TRBJ2-5; D might be TRBD1 (6 bases). Germline CDR1 reads SGHRS; CDR2 reads YFSETQ. There are 13 residues in the CDR3. V lost 5 bases and J 2 bases, leaving 10 bases between the germline ends. CDR3 protein: CASRGTTQETQYF. CDR3 DNA sequence: TGCGCCAGCAGGGGGACAACACAAGAGACCCAGTACTTC.

This chain links TRBV5-1 with TRBJ1-1; no firm D call. CDR1 and CDR2 from the germline V gene are SGHRS and YFSETQ. The CDR3 contains 15 residues. The V end lost 0 bases, the J end lost 1 base, and 10 bases lay between the germline ends. CDR3: CASSLEQVTNTEAFF. The CDR3 region has the DNA TGCGCCAGCAGCTTGGAGCAGGTAACGAACACTGAAGCTTTCTTT.